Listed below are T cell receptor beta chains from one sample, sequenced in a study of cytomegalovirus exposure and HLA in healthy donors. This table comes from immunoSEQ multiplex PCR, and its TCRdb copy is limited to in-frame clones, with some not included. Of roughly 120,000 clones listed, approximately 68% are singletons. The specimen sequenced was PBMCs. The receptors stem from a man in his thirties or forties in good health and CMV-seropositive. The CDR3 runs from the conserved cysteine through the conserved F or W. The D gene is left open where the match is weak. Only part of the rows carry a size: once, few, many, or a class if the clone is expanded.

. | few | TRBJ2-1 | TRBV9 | TGTGCCAGCAGCGTAGTCCCGCTAACCAATGAGCAGTTCTTC | CASSVVPLTNEQFF
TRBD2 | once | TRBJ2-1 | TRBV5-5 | TGTGCCAGCAGCTTGCGTGGGGTAAGCGGGAGAGTCAGGTTCTTC | CASSLRGVSGRVRFF
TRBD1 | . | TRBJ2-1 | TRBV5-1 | TGCGCCAGCAGCTTGGAGGGACAGGGTGCCAATGAGCAGTTCTTC | CASSLEGQGANEQFF
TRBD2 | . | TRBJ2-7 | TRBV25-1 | TGTGCCAGCAGTGGAACTAGCGGGCCTATCTCCTACGAGCAGTACTTC | CASSGTSGPISYEQYF
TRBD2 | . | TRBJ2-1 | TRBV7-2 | TGTGCCAGCAGCCCGATAGCGGGAGCGGTAAATGAGCAGTTCTTC | CASSPIAGAVNEQFF
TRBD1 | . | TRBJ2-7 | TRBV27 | TGTGCCAGCAGACCAAACAGGGGACGACGAAATGTGGACACCTGCGAGCAGTACTTC | CASRPNRGRRNVDTCEQYF
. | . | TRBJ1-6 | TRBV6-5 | TGTGCCAGCAGTTACGGGGGGGAACCCCTCCACTTT | CASSYGGEPLHF
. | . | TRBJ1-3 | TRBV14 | TGTGCCAGCAGCCAAGATTTGTCCCGGACAGTCATATATTTT | CASSQDLSRTVIYF
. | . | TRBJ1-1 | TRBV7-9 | TGTGCCAGCAGCCGGTTGAACACTGAAGCTTTCTTT | CASSRLNTEAFF
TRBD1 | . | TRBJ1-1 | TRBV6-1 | TGTGCCAGCAGTTTCCTGGGGACAGGGAGCACTGAAGCTTTCTTT | CASSFLGTGSTEAFF
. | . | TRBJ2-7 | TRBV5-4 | TGTGCCAGCAGCTTGATCGGACTGGATTCCTACGAGCAGTACTTC | CASSLIGLDSYEQYF
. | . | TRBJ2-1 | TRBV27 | TGTGCCAGCAGCGAACTAGGGGGGGACGAGCAGTTCTTC | CASSELGGDEQFF
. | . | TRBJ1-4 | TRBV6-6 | TGTGCCAGCAGCCACACGTATCGACTGGGAGATGAAAAACTGTTTTTT | CASSHTYRLGDEKLFF
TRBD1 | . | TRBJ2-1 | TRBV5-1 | TGCGCCAGCGGACAGGCACCCCCGGTGGATGAGCAGTTCTTC | CASGQAPPVDEQFF
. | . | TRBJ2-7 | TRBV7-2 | TGTGCCAGCAGCTTAAGGGGCAGGTACGAGCAGTACTTC | CASSLRGRYEQYF